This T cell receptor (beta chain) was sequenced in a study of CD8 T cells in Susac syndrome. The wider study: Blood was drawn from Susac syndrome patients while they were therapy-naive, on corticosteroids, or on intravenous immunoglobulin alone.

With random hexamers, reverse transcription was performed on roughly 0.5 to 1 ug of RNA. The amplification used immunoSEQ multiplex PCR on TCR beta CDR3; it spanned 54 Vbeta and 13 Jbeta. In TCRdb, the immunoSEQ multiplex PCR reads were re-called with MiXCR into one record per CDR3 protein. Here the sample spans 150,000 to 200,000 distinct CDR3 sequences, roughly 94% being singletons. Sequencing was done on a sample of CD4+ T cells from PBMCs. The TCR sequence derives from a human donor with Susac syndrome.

CDR3 amino acids: CSVDEGTDTQYF. The CDR3 coding sequence is TGCAGCGTTGATGAGGGAACAGATACGCAGTATTTT. This chain joins TRBV29-1 and TRBJ2-3, with D possibly being TRBD2 (5 bases). Germline CDR1 is SQVTM and CDR2 is ANQGSEA. There are 12 residues in the CDR3. Trimming pared 3 bases from V and 3 bases from J, leaving 7 bases between.